These T cell receptor beta chains were read from a single sample in a study of cytomegalovirus exposure and HLA in healthy donors. Here immunoSEQ multiplex PCR was the method, and the copy in TCRdb shows in-frame clones only, minus some. The table has approximately 89,000 clones, more than 55% seen once; the top ten hold approximately 5%. Sequencing was carried out using PBMCs. Receptors originate from a woman aged 30 to 39 in good health and CMV-seropositive. CDR3s include the opening cysteine and the closing phenylalanine or tryptophan. The D gene is left open where the match is weak. The size of a clone is reported for some rows only, either as once, few or many, or as a class for expanded clones.

cdr3_aa	cdr3_nt	d_call	v_call	j_call	clone_size
CASSLLMRQAYEQYF	TGTGCCAGCAGCCTCCTGATGAGACAGGCCTACGAGCAGTACTTC	-	TRBV6-4	TRBJ2-7	few
CASSYSTPNEQFF	TGTGCCAGCAGTTACTCGACACCCAATGAGCAGTTCTTC	-	TRBV6-6	TRBJ2-1	-
CASRGQGETQYF	TGTGCCAGTAGAGGACAGGGAGAGACCCAGTACTTC	TRBD1	TRBV19	TRBJ2-5	-
CASSLRLAGGTDTQYF	TGTGCCAGCAGTTTACGACTAGCGGGGGGCACAGATACGCAGTATTTT	TRBD2	TRBV27	TRBJ2-3	few
CASSLPGQGYTEAFF	TGTGCCAGCAGCTTACCGGGACAGGGGTACACTGAAGCTTTCTTT	TRBD1	TRBV5-4	TRBJ1-1	-
CASSPPIWDGSSYEQYF	TGTGCCAGCTCACCACCGATCTGGGACGGGAGCTCCTACGAGCAGTACTTC	-	TRBV18	TRBJ2-7	-
CASRGQNNEQFF	TGTGCCTCCAGGGGTCAGAACAATGAGCAGTTCTTC	-	TRBV27	TRBJ2-1	-
CASQDRNYNEQFF	TGTGCCAGCCAGGACAGGAACTACAATGAGCAGTTCTTC	TRBD1	TRBV19	TRBJ2-1	-
CSVLTGTYGYPF	TGCAGCGTTCTAACAGGGACCTATGGCTACCCCTTC	-	TRBV29-1	TRBJ1-2	-
CASSRSGGYYNEQFF	TGTGCCAGCAGCAGGAGCGGGGGGTACTACAATGAGCAGTTCTTC	TRBD2	TRBV5-6	TRBJ2-1	few
CASSTGAMNTEAFF	TGTGCCAGCAGCACAGGGGCCATGAACACTGAAGCTTTCTTT	TRBD1	TRBV11-2	TRBJ1-1	-
CASGKGAYTEAFF	TGTGCCAGCGGTAAGGGGGCATACACTGAAGCTTTCTTT	TRBD1	TRBV6-5	TRBJ1-1	-
CASRKLAGGGEQFF	TGTGCCAGCAGGAAACTAGCGGGGGGTGGAGAGCAGTTCTTC	TRBD2	TRBV7-2	TRBJ2-1	-
CASSPTGNYGYTF	TGTGCCAGCAGCCCCACAGGGAACTATGGCTACACCTTC	-	TRBV2	TRBJ1-2	-
CASSYSSTDTQYF	TGCGCCAGCAGCTACAGTAGCACAGATACGCAGTATTTT	-	TRBV5-1	TRBJ2-3	-
CASSSPTGTGEKLFF	TGTGCCAGCAGTTCCCCGACAGGGACAGGCGAAAAACTGTTTTTT	TRBD1	TRBV25-1	TRBJ1-4	few
CRIILGGTEAFF	TGCAGGATTATACTCGGAGGGACTGAAGCTTTCTTT	-	TRBV29-1	TRBJ1-1	-
CASSLGGIGNTIYF	TGTGCCAGCAGTTTAGGAGGAATTGGAAACACCATATATTTT	-	TRBV28	TRBJ1-3	-
CASSSGYSGQETQYF	TGTGCCAGCAGCTCTGGATATAGCGGGCAAGAGACCCAGTACTTC	TRBD2	TRBV7-2	TRBJ2-5	-
CASSLGTGANVLTF	TGTGCCAGCAGCCTCGGGACTGGGGCCAACGTCCTGACTTTC	-	TRBV14	TRBJ2-6	-
CSAGVREQYF	TGCAGTGCCGGAGTCCGCGAGCAGTACTTC	-	TRBV20-1	TRBJ2-7	-
CASSLTGGGYTF	TGTGCCAGCAGCTTGACAGGCGGGGGCTACACCTTC	-	TRBV11-2	TRBJ1-2	-
CASSEQGGNTEAFF	TGTGCCAGCAGTGAACAGGGTGGGAACACTGAAGCTTTCTTT	-	TRBV2	TRBJ1-1	-